Below, 3 T cell receptor beta chains from the same sample are listed, as sequenced in a study of T cells in Graves' hyperthyroidism and ophthalmopathy. RNA transcripts served as the template for amplifying TCR beta CDR3 regions. The HTBI set primed first-round TCR CDR3 RT-PCR. TCRdb used MiXCR to reprocess the multiplex PCR reads, holding one entry per CDR3 protein. Counted here are 490,000 or so distinct CDR3 sequences, about 15% occurring once; the ten biggest clones make up 25% to 30%. The sample taken for sequencing was blood. The source of these receptors is a woman in her 30s with Graves' ophthalmopathy.

J is TRBJ1-1 and V is TRBV4-3, with no clear D. This CDR3 comprises 14 residues. Trimming cost V 0 bases and J 5 bases, with 10 bases left between them. Germline lookup yields CDR1 LGHNA and CDR2 YSLEER. CDR3: CASSQDIRETEAFF. CDR3 bases: TGCGCCAGCAGCCAAGATATCCGTGAAACTGAAGCTTTCTTT.

This clonotype was counted many times. The gene calls are TRBV9 and TRBJ1-1, with D unclear. CDR1 and CDR2 (germline): SGDLS, YYNGEE. The germline V and J ends were trimmed by 0 bases and 2 bases, with 8 bases remaining between them. CDR3 length: 14 amino acids. The CDR3 DNA reads as TGTGCCAGCAGCGTAGGTCGCTTCAACACTGAAGCTTTCTTT. Translating gives CASSVGRFNTEAFF.

This clonotype occurred many times. The V call is TRBV19, the J call TRBJ1-1; D is unresolved. The germline CDR1 and CDR2 sequences are LNHDA and SQIVND (reference sequence). The CDR3 sequence is 11 residues long. Trimming removed 6 bases from V and 0 bases from J, with 2 bases in between. The CDR3 DNA reads TGTGCCAGTAGACTGAACACTGAAGCTTTCTTT. Residues: CASRLNTEAFF.